This note documents a single TCR beta chain sequence. Its cognate antigen is unknown. Other DNA sequences in this specimen translate into the identical CDR3. The data were taken from a study of shared clonotypes between healthy human individuals. An assay was performed, and its level was deep. Sequencing used immunoSEQ multiplex PCR; TCRdb keeps in-frame clones, though not all of them. Of about 2 million clones listed, around 95% were seen once; the top ten hold more than 0.1%. Germline V gene data show CDR1 as SGHNT and CDR2 as YENEEA. Trimming removed 1 base at V and 0 bases at J, with 7 bases between. The CDR3 is 14 amino acids. The study's findings and limits: Deeper or shallower sequencing was expected to change how clonotypes are shared among donors. In contrast to clonotypes shared by all four donors, non-shared clonotypes had lower generation probabilities.

The source of this sequence is a man aged 18 to 29 in good health. Sequencing input: naive CD4+ T cells sorted from blood. Sample subset: CD45RA+ positively selected. This sequence joins TRBV11-3 and TRBJ2-7; TRBD1 might be the D (5 bases). The CDR3 loop reads CASSLGGSSYEQYF. The CDR3 nucleotides are TGTGCCAGCAGCTTAGGGGGCAGCTCCTACGAGCAGTACTTC.